A selection of T cell receptor beta chains follows, all from one sample in a study of T cell changes during pregnancy in multiple sclerosis. Clones were sequenced by immunoSEQ multiplex PCR, and TCRdb holds only the in-frame ones, with some missing. In the table there are about 22,000 clones, 85% to 95% of which are singletons. The source was CD8+ T cells from peripheral blood mononuclear cells, collected in the third trimester of pregnancy. The receptors stem from a female donor with multiple sclerosis, enrolled in a pregnancy study. Each CDR3 is given with its conserved first and last residue. Each record gives: CDR3 protein, J gene, V gene.

CDR3: CASSPGQSNYGYTF
J: TRBJ1-2
V: TRBV5-4

CDR3: CASSFGLAAPYNEQFF
J: TRBJ2-1
V: TRBV11-3

CDR3: CASSFGRGGGETQYF
J: TRBJ2-5
V: TRBV11-2

CDR3: CAWSPGRGSGELFF
J: TRBJ2-2
V: TRBV30

CDR3: CASSFKTGGSTDTQYF
J: TRBJ2-3
V: TRBV7-8

CDR3: CASSSPDSWDYGYTF
J: TRBJ1-2
V: TRBV5-4

CDR3: CSVVLRDRSNTGELFF
J: TRBJ2-2
V: TRBV29-1

CDR3: CASSWTDPNYGYTF
J: TRBJ1-2
V: TRBV5-1

CDR3: CASSEGTTNTGELFF
J: TRBJ2-2
V: TRBV2

CDR3: CASSLSELVEQYF
J: .
V: TRBV27

CDR3: CASRGDRGRAYIQYF
J: TRBJ2-4
V: TRBV2

CDR3: CASSPGRGGYEQYF
J: TRBJ2-7
V: TRBV4-3

CDR3: CASSPQINQPQHF
J: TRBJ1-5
V: TRBV27

CDR3: CASSELPGTVSYEQYF
J: TRBJ2-7
V: TRBV2

CDR3: CASSDGTGYNEQFF
J: TRBJ2-1
V: TRBV6-4

CDR3: CASSVEAGLPYEQYF
J: TRBJ2-7
V: TRBV9

CDR3: CASSLRGNSNQPQHF
J: TRBJ1-5
V: TRBV21-1